This TCR beta chain comes out of a study of shared clonotypes between healthy human individuals. Remarks on this clone: Its antigen is still unknown.

Study results and limitations: Across a handful of donors, naive CD4 shared around 5.4%, naive CD8 3% to 3.5%, memory CD4 roughly 2.2%, memory CD8 0.35% to 0.5%.

TCRdb's copy holds only in-frame clones and misses some; the assay was immunoSEQ multiplex PCR. The sample carries about 1.1 million clones, roughly 74% recorded once. Germline CDR1 and CDR2: KGHSH and LQKENI. J was trimmed by 9 bases and V by 5 bases; bases with no gene match: 22. The CDR3 spans 18 residues. The sequence derives from a man younger than 30 in good health. Some clones in this sample may be carry-over from other donors' samples. The specimen was memory CD4+ T cells from PBMCs. Subset specified: CD45RA-negative fraction. This rearrangement joins TRBV18 to TRBJ2-1; the match to TRBD1 covers 7 bases. The CDR3 spells CASSSLRQGQSEAGEQFF. DNA for the CDR3: TGTGCCAGCTCATCGCTTAGACAGGGTCAGTCTGAGGCGGGTGAGCAGTTCTTC.